This TCR beta chain was captured in a study of cytomegalovirus exposure and HLA in healthy donors. Some clones are missing from TCRdb's copy, which holds only in-frame ones; the method was immunoSEQ multiplex PCR. The data show hundreds of thousands of clones, less than 85% seen once. Germline CDR1 KGHSH, CDR2 LQKENI. The CDR3 is 14 amino acids. V was trimmed by 2 bases and J by 6 bases, leaving 12 bases between them. The sequenced material came from PBMCs. The chain employs TRBV18 and TRBJ2-3; D could derive from TRBD1 or TRBD2 (5 bases each). The clonotype comes from a woman aged 18-35 years in good health and CMV-seronegative. The CDR3 is CASSPGTGRDTQYF. The CDR3 DNA follows: TGTGCCAGCTCACCAGGGACCGGGCGTGATACGCAGTATTTT.